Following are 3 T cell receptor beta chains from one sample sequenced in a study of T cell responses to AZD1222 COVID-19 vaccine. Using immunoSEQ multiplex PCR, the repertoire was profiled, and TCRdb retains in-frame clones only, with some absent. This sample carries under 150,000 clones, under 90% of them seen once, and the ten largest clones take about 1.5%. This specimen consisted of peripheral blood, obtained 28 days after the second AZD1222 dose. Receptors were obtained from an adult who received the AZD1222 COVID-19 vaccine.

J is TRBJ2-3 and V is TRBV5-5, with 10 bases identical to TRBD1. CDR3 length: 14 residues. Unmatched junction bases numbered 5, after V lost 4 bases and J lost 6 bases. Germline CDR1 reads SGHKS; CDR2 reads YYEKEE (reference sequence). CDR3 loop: CASSEGQGRDTQYF. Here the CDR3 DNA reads TGTGCCAGCAGCGAGGGACAGGGGAGGGATACGCAGTATTTT. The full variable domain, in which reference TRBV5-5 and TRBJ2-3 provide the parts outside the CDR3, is DAGVTQSPTHLIKTRGQQVTLRCSPISGHKSVSWYQQVLGQGPQFIFQYYEKEERGRGNFPDRFSARQFPNYSSELNVNALLLGDSALYLCASSEGQGRDTQYFGPGTRLTVL.

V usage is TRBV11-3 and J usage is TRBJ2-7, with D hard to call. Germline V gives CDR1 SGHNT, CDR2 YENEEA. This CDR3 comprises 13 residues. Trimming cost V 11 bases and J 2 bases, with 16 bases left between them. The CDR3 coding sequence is TGTGCCCGAACCAGGCAGGAGCCCTACGAGCAGTACGTC. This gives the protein CARTRQEPYEQYV.

The CDR3 protein is CASSRGTGPSSYNSPLHF. In nucleotides, the CDR3 is TGTGCCAGCAGCCGGGGGACAGGACCGAGCTCCTATAATTCACCCCTCCACTTT. The rearrangement links TRBV7-8 to TRBJ1-6, with TRBD1 identical over 8 bases. Germline CDR1 is SGHVS and CDR2 is FQNEAQ. This CDR3 comprises 18 residues. Losses at the gene ends were 5 bases for V and 0 bases for J; bases not matched to a gene: 9.